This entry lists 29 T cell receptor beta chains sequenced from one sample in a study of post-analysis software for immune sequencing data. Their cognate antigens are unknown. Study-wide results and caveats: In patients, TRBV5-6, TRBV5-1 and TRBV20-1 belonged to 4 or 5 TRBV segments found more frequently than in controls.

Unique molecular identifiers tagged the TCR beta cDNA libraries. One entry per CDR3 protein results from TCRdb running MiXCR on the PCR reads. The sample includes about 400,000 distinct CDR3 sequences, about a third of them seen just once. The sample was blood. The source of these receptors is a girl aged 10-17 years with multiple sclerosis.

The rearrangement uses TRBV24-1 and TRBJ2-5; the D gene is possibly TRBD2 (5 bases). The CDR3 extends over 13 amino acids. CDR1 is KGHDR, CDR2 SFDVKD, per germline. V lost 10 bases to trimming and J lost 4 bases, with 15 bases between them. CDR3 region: CATTGESGETQYF. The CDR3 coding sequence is TGTGCCACGACCGGGGAGTCGGGAGAGACCCAGTACTTC.

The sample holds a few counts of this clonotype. In DNA, the CDR3 is TGTGCCAGCAGCTTATCCGAGGGGGAGGCGAACACTGAAGCTTTCTTT. Translation: CASSLSEGEANTEAFF. The chain combines TRBV11-2 with TRBJ1-1, with D maybe TRBD1 (6 bases). Germline V gene lookup returns CDR1 SGHAT and CDR2 FQNNGV. The V end lost 2 bases, the J end lost 1 base, and 14 bases lay between the germline ends. The length of the CDR3 is 16 residues. Complete variable domain (other parts from reference TRBV11-2 and TRBJ1-1): EAGVAQSPRYKIIEKRQSVAFWCNPISGHATLYWYQQILGQGPKLLIQFQNNGVVDDSQLPKDRFSAERLKGVDSTLKIQPAKLEDSAVYLCASSLSEGEANTEAFFGQGTRLTVV.

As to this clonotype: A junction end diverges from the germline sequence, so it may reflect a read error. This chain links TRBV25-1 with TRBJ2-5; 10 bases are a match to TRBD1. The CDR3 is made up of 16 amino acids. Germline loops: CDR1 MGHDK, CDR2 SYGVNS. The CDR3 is CASSQAGQGIWETQYF. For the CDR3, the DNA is TGTGCCAGCAGTCAGGCGGGACAGGGGATTTGGGAGACTCAGTACTTC.

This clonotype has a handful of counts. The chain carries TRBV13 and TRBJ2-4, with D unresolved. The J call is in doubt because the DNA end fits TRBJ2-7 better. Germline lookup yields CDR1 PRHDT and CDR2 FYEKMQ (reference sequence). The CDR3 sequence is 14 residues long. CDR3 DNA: TGTGCCAGCAGCCAATCAGGTCCCCGCTACGAGCAGTACTTC. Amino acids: CASSQSGPRYEQYF.

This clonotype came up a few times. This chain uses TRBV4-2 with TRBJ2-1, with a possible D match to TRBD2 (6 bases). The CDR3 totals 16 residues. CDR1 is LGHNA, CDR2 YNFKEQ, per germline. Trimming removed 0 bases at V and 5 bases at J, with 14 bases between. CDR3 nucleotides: TGTGCCAGCAGCCAAGATATGGGACTCGAAAACAATGAGCAGTTCTTC. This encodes CASSQDMGLENNEQFF.

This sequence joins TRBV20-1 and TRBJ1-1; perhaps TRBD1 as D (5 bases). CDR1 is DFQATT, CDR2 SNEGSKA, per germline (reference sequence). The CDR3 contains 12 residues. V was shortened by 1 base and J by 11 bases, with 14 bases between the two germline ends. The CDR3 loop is CSARGRAGKAFF. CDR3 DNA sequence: TGCAGTGCTAGAGGCAGGGCGGGCAAGGCTTTCTTT.

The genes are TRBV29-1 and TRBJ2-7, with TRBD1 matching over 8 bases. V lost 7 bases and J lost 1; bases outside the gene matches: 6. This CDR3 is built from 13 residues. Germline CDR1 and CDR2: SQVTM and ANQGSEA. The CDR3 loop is CSGFGTGSYEQYF. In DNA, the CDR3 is TGCAGCGGATTCGGGACAGGATCCTACGAGCAGTACTTC.

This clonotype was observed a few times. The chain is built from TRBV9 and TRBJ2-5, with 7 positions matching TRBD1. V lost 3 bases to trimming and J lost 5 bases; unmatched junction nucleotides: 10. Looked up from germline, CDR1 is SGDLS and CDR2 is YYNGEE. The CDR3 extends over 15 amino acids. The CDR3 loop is CASSAYSGGMETQYF. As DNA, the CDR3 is TGTGCCAGCAGCGCCTACTCAGGGGGAATGGAGACCCAGTACTTC.

Here the CDR3 reads CSADTGLASYEQYF. The CDR3 DNA is TGCAGCGCTGACACAGGGCTCGCTTCCTACGAGCAGTACTTC. This chain links TRBV29-1 with TRBJ2-7, with D possibly matching TRBD1 (6 bases). From germline, CDR1 is SQVTM and CDR2 ANQGSEA. The V end was cut by 7 bases, the J end by 1 base, with 17 bases between. This CDR3 is 14 amino acids long.

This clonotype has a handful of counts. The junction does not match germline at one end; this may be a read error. The CDR3 here is CASSYEGRGERFF. The CDR3 region has the DNA TGCGCCAGCAGCTACGAGGGGCGGGGCGAGCGGTTCTTC. This chain joins TRBV4-3 and TRBJ2-1; TRBD2 might be the D (6 bases). The length of the CDR3 is 13 residues. The germline CDR1 and CDR2 sequences are LGHNA and YSLEER.

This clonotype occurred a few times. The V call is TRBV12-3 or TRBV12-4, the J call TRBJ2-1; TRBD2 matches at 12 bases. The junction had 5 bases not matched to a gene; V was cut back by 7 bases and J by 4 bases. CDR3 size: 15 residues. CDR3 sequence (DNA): TGTGCCAGCACCCCCGGACTAGCGGGGTACAATGAGCAGTTCTTC. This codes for CASTPGLAGYNEQFF.

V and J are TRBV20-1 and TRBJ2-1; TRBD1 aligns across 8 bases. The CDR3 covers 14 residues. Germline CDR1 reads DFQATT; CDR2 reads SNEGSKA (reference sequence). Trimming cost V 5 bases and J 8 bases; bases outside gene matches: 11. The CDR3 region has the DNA TGCAGTGCTCCGAAACAGGGGGATGGTGATGAGCAGTTCTTC. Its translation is CSAPKQGDGDEQFF.

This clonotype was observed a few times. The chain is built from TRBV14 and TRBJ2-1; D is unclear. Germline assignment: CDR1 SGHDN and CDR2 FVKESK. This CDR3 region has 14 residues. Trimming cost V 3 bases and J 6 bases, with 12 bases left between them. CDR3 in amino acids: CASSQIGPFNEQFF. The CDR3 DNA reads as TGTGCCAGCAGCCAGATAGGACCCTTCAATGAGCAGTTCTTC.

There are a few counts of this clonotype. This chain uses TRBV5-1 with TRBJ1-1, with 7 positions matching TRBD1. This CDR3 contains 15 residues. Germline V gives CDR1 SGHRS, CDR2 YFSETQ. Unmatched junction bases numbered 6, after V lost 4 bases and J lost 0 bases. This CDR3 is CASSQGDSLNTEAFF. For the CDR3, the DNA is TGCGCCAGCAGCCAGGGGGACAGCCTGAACACTGAAGCTTTCTTT.

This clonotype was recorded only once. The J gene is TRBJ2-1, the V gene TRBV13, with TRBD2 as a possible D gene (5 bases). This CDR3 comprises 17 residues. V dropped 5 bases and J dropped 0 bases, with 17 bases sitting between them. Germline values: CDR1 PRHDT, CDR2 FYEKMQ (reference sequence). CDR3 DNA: TGTGCCAGCAGCCCTCACGAGGGAGACATCTCCTACAATGAGCAGTTCTTC. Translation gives CASSPHEGDISYNEQFF.

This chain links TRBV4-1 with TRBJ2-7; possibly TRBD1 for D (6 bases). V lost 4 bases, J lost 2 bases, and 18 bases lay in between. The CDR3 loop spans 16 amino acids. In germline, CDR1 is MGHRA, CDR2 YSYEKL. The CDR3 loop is CASSRGYDRPPYEQYF. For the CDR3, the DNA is TGCGCCAGCAGCCGGGGCTACGACAGGCCGCCCTACGAGCAGTACTTC.

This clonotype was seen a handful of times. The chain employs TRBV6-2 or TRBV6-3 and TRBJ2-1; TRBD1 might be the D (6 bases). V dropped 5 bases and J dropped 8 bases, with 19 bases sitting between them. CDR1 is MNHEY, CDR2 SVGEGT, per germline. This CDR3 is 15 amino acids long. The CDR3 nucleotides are TGTGCCAGCAGTCGGCTCAGGGGTGAGGTATATGAGCAGTTCTTC. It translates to CASSRLRGEVYEQFF.

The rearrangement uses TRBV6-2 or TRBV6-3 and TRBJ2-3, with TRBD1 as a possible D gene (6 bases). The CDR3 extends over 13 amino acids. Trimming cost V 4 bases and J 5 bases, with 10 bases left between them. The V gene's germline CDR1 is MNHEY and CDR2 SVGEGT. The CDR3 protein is CASSSQGQDTQYF. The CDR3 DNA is TGTGCCAGCAGTTCTCAGGGACAAGATACGCAGTATTTT.

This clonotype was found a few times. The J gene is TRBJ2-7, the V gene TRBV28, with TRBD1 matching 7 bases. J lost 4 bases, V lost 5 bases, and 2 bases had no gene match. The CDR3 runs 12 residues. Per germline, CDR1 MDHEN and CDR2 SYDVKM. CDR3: CASSIRGYEQYF. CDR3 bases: TGTGCCAGCAGTATCAGGGGGTACGAGCAGTACTTC.

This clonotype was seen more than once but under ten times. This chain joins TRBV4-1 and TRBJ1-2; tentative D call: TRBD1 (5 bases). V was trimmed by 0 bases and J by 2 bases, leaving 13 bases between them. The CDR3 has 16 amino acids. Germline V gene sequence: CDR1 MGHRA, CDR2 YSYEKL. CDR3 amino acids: CASSQDRPRENYGYTF. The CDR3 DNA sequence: TGCGCCAGCAGCCAAGATCGCCCCAGGGAGAACTATGGCTACACCTTC.

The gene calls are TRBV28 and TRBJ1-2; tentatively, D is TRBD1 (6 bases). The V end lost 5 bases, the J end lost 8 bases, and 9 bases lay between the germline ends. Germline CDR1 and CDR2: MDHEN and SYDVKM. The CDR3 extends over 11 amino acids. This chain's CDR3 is CASSIDRGYTF. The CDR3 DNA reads TGTGCCAGCAGTATTGACAGGGGCTACACCTTC.

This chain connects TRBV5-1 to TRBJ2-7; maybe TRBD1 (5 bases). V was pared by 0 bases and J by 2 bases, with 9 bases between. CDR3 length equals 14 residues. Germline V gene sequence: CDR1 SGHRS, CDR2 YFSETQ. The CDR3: CASSLEGVPYEQYF. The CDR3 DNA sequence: TGCGCCAGCAGCTTGGAAGGGGTCCCCTACGAGCAGTACTTC.

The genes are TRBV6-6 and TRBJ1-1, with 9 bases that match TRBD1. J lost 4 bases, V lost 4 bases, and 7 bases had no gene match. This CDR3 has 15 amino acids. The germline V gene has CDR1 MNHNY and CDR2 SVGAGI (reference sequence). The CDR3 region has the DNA TGTGCCAGCAGTTTGGGAGGGACAGGGAGCACTGAAGCTTTCTTT. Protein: CASSLGGTGSTEAFF.

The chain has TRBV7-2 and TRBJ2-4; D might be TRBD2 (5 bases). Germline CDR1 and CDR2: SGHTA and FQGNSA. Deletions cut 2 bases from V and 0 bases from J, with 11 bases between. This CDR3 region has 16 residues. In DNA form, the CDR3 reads TGTGCCAGCAGCTTAAGAGGGATCATAGCCAAAAACATTCAGTACTTC. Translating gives CASSLRGIIAKNIQYF. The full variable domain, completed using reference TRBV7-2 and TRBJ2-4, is GAGVSQSPSNKVTEKGKDVELRCDPISGHTALYWYRQSLGQGLEFLIYFQGNSAPDKSGLPSDRFSAERTGGSVSTLTIQRTQQEDSAVYLCASSLRGIIAKNIQYFGAGTRLSVL.

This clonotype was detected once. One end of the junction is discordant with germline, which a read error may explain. The CDR3 spells CASSWGRSGANVRTF. The CDR3 DNA sequence: TGCGCCAGCAGCTGGGGTAGGTCTGGGGCCAACGTCCGGACTTTC. The gene calls are TRBV5-1 and TRBJ2-6; TRBD1 is a possible D gene (5 bases). The germline gives CDR1 SGHRS, CDR2 YFSETQ. The CDR3 contains 15 residues.

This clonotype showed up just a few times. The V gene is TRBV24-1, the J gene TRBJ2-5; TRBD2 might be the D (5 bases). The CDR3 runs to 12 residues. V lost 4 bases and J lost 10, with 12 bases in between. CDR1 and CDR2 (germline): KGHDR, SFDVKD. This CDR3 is CATSDDTAVQYF. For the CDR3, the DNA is TGTGCCACCAGTGACGATACAGCGGTCCAGTACTTC.

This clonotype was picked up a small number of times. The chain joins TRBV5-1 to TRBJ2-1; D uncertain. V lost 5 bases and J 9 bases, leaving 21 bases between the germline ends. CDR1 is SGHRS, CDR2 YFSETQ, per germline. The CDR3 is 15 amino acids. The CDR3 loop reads CASSAPQVGLVEQFF. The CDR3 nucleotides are TGCGCCAGCAGTGCACCCCAGGTGGGGTTGGTTGAGCAGTTCTTC.

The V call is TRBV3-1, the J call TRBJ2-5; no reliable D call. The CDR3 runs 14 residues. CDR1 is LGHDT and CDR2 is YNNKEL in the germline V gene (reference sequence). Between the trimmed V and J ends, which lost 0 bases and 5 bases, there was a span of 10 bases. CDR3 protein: CASSQEVYWETQYF. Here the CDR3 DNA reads TGTGCCAGCAGCCAAGAGGTTTATTGGGAGACCCAGTACTTC.

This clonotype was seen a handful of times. The CDR3 bases are TGTGCCAGCAGCTTAACGGACACCCAAGAGACCCAGTACTTC. Its translation is CASSLTDTQETQYF. V is TRBV7-9 and J is TRBJ2-5; possible D gene TRBD1, 5 bases. Germline V gives CDR1 SEHNR, CDR2 FQNEAQ (reference sequence). The V end was cut by 2 bases, the J end by 1 base, with 8 bases between. CDR3 length equals 14 residues.